The 11 T cell receptor beta chains presented below share a single source sample, sequenced in a study of PD-1 blockade in mismatch repair-deficient tumors. TCRdb keeps only in-frame clones here, not all; method: immunoSEQ multiplex PCR. The sample carries 100,000 or so clones, about four fifths recorded once. Sample: peripheral blood, taken roughly 35 weeks after starting pembrolizumab. Receptors originate from an adult with mismatch repair-deficient cancer.

The genes are TRBV30 and TRBJ1-4; D possibly corresponds to TRBD1 (5 bases). The ends were cut back, 3 bases at V and 7 bases at J, with 12 bases in the middle. CDR3 length: 13 residues. Germline V gives CDR1 GTSNPN, CDR2 SVGIG (reference sequence). CDR3 protein: CAWSGQVVEKLFF. CDR3 bases: TGTGCCTGGAGCGGACAAGTAGTTGAAAAACTGTTTTTT.

The CDR3 sequence: CASSPLRQNTEAFF. The DNA for the CDR3 is TGTGCCAGCAGTCCTCTTAGACAGAACACTGAAGCTTTCTTT. V gene TRBV2 combines with J gene TRBJ1-1; no definite D call. CDR3 length: 14 amino acids. CDR1 and CDR2 (germline): SNHLY, FYNNEI. V lost 5 bases and J lost 1, with 11 bases in between.

The J gene is TRBJ1-1, the V gene TRBV5-6; unclear D gene. The germline V and J ends were trimmed by 2 bases and 3 bases, with 5 bases remaining between them. Looked up from germline, CDR1 is SGHDT and CDR2 is YYEEEE. This CDR3 comprises 12 residues. The CDR3 DNA reads as TGTGCCAGCAGCTTATGGGACACTGAAGCTTTCTTT. Protein: CASSLWDTEAFF.

This chain connects TRBV9 to TRBJ2-1; D perhaps matches TRBD2 (5 bases). CDR3 length equals 15 residues. From germline, CDR1 is SGDLS and CDR2 YYNGEE. Trimming pared 0 bases from V and 3 bases from J, leaving 10 bases between. CDR3 loop: CASSVETGIYNEQFF. CDR3 nucleotides: TGTGCCAGCAGCGTAGAAACGGGGATCTACAATGAGCAGTTCTTC.

The chain has TRBV9 and TRBJ2-3; D is unclear. CDR1 SGDLS and CDR2 YYNGEE come from the germline V gene. CDR3 length: 14 amino acids. V was shortened by 2 bases and J by 0 bases, with 7 bases between the two germline ends. In DNA form, the CDR3 reads TGTGCCAGCAGCGTTCAGTGGAGCACAGATACGCAGTATTTT. This translates into CASSVQWSTDTQYF.

The J gene is TRBJ2-3, the V gene TRBV7-2, with 13 bases fitting TRBD2. This CDR3 spans 16 amino acids. V was pared by 3 bases and J by 3 bases, with 3 bases of the junction left unmatched. Per germline, CDR1 SGHTA and CDR2 FQGNSA. The DNA of the CDR3 is TGTGCCAGCAGCTTCCGGACTAGCGGGAGAACAGATACGCAGTATTTT. This translates into CASSFRTSGRTDTQYF.

J is TRBJ1-1 and V is TRBV5-1; 11 nucleotides match TRBD1. V was pared by 3 bases and J by 2 bases, with 12 bases of the junction left unmatched. CDR1 is SGHRS, CDR2 YFSETQ, per germline. This CDR3 is 18 amino acids long. The CDR3 is CASSWTGGGDSFNTEAFF. The CDR3 nucleotides read TGCGCCAGCAGCTGGACAGGGGGCGGGGATTCCTTTAACACTGAAGCTTTCTTT.

The CDR3: CAITPAGGAYNEQFF. The CDR3 DNA follows: TGTGCCATCACGCCAGCGGGAGGAGCCTACAATGAGCAGTTCTTC. The chain links TRBV10-3 to TRBJ2-1, with 9 bases aligning to TRBD2. The V segment lost 7 bases and the J segment 2 bases; nucleotides outside the gene matches: 6. Per germline, CDR1 ENHRY and CDR2 SYGVKD. This CDR3 is 15 amino acids long.

The gene calls are TRBV7-6 and TRBJ2-5; D perhaps matches TRBD2 (6 bases). This CDR3 has 12 residues. Germline V gene data show CDR1 as SGHVS and CDR2 as FNYEAQ. The V and J ends lost 2 bases and 6 bases respectively, with 7 bases between them. The CDR3 loop reads CASSLLAQTQYF. The CDR3 DNA is TGTGCCAGCAGCTTACTAGCGCAGACCCAGTACTTC.

This chain joins TRBV27 and TRBJ2-1, with a possible D match to TRBD1 (5 bases). V shed 7 bases and J shed 5 bases, with 18 bases lying between them. This CDR3 comprises 15 residues. Looked up from germline, CDR1 is MNHEY and CDR2 is SMNVEV (reference sequence). DNA of the CDR3: TGTGCCAGCAAGTCTCAAGGACACCTAAACAATGAGCAGTTCTTC. It specifies CASKSQGHLNNEQFF.

The rearrangement uses TRBV6-1 and TRBJ2-7, with D perhaps matching TRBD2 (7 bases). Germline CDR1 is MNHNS and CDR2 is SASEGT. There are 15 residues in the CDR3. V lost 4 bases and J lost 6, with 19 bases in between. The CDR3 here is CASSGGGTMSSEQYF. The CDR3 DNA sequence: TGTGCCAGCAGTGGCGGGGGCACCATGAGTAGCGAGCAGTACTTC.